A single sample is the source of the 17 T cell receptor beta chains below, sequenced in a study of immune heterogeneity within non-small cell lung tumors. Multiplex PCR amplified TCR beta CDR3 with 32 V and 13 J primers. TCRdb reprocessed the multiplex PCR reads with MiXCR, giving one entry per CDR3 protein. The data show fewer than 25,000 distinct CDR3 sequences, with about 30% seen just once and 4.4% held by the top ten. Genomic DNA from bulk tumor acted as the template, and around 600 ng was loaded per sample. Collection of several biopsies per primary tumor, spaced far apart, took place during surgery. Patients with untreated, newly diagnosed non-small cell lung cancer underwent curative surgery. The sample comprised lung tumor tissue. All receptors come from a man in his forties with non-small cell lung cancer.

This clonotype came up a few times. V gene TRBV5-6 combines with J gene TRBJ1-1; D remains ambiguous. Germline V gene data show CDR1 as SGHDT and CDR2 as YYEEEE. This CDR3 contains 13 residues. Trimming left V 6 bases short and J 1 base short, with 10 bases between. The CDR3 spells CASTVARNTEAFF. The CDR3, as DNA: TGTGCCAGCACTGTTGCACGGAACACTGAAGCTTTCTTT.

CDR3 protein: CASSKRSDRANEKLFF. As DNA, the CDR3 is TGCGCCAGCAGCAAAAGATCGGACAGAGCGAATGAAAAACTGTTTTTT. The V call is TRBV4-3, the J call TRBJ1-4; possibly TRBD1 for D (6 bases). The V gene lost 5 bases and the J gene lost 5 bases, with 18 bases spanning the gap. The CDR3 is 16 residues long. Germline V gives CDR1 LGHNA, CDR2 YSLEER.

Concerning this clonotype: Its ends do not fully match the called genes, so a read error is possible. V gene TRBV7-3 combines with J gene TRBJ2-6; 10 nucleotides align to TRBD2. Germline CDR1 reads SGHTA; CDR2 reads FQGTGA. This CDR3 has 18 residues. As DNA, the CDR3 is TGTACCAGCAGCTTCCCAGCGGGAGGGAGTTCTGGGGCCAACGTCCTGACTTTC. It translates to CTSSFPAGGSSGANVLTF.

This clonotype came up many times. This chain's CDR3 is CASSFPAGGSTDTQYF. CDR3 DNA sequence: TGTGCCAGCAGCTTCCCAGCGGGAGGTAGCACAGATACGCAGTATTTT. The rearrangement joins TRBV11-2 to TRBJ2-3; 9 bases agree with TRBD2. The length of the CDR3 is 16 residues. CDR1 and CDR2 (germline): SGHAT, FQNNGV. The V and J ends lost 3 bases and 0 bases, in that order; junction bases with no gene match: 4.

This clonotype appeared many times. The V gene is TRBV2, the J gene TRBJ2-7, with 10 bases that match TRBD1. V shed 6 bases, J shed 4 bases, and the junction held 9 bases outside the gene matches. There are 15 residues in the CDR3. CDR1 and CDR2 (germline): SNHLY, FYNNEI. The CDR3 DNA follows: TGTGCCAGCAGAGGATCCGGGACAGGGGAATACGAGCAGTACTTC. Amino acid sequence: CASRGSGTGEYEQYF.

The chain carries TRBV19 and TRBJ1-1, with TRBD1 identical over 9 bases. There are 16 residues in the CDR3. In germline, CDR1 is LNHDA, CDR2 SQIVND (reference sequence). With V trimmed by 6 bases and J by 1 base, 9 bases remained unmatched. CDR3 in amino acids: CASSTRGTGRNTEAFF. CDR3 DNA: TGTGCCAGTAGCACCCGGGGGACAGGGAGGAACACTGAAGCTTTCTTT. Full variable domain (remainder filled in from reference TRBV19 and TRBJ1-1): DGGITQSPKYLFRKEGQNVTLSCEQNLNHDAMYWYRQDPGQGLRLIYYSQIVNDFQKGDIAEGYSVSREKKESFPLTVTSAQKNPTAFYLCASSTRGTGRNTEAFFGQGTRLTVV.

This clonotype occurred many times. The chain recombines TRBV30 with TRBJ1-2; TRBD1 matches at 9 bases. Trimming removed 3 bases from V and 5 bases from J; junction bases left unmatched: 16. Germline assignment: CDR1 GTSNPN and CDR2 SVGIG (reference sequence). The CDR3 extends over 17 amino acids. The CDR3 nucleotides are TGTGCCTGGAGACCCCGGACAGGGGCCCGGCCCCTTTATGGCTACACCTTC. This translates into CAWRPRTGARPLYGYTF.

In the case of this clonotype: A read error may be the cause here, since a much bigger clone is one base away. A read error is likely, as this CDR3 ends without the conserved phenylalanine or tryptophan. This chain joins TRBV7-2 and TRBJ2-2; D call uncertain. The CDR3 consists of 12 residues. Per germline, CDR1 SGHTA and CDR2 FQGNSA. The V and J ends lost 3 bases and 3 bases respectively, with 2 bases between them. The CDR3 nucleotides are TGTGCCAGCAGCTTCGACACCGGGGAGCTGTTTTCT. Translating it yields CASSFDTGELFS.

With respect to this clonotype: The conserved phenylalanine or tryptophan normally closing the CDR3 is absent here, so this likely arose from a read error. V and J are TRBV24-1 and TRBJ2-5; D perhaps matches TRBD1 (5 bases). The germline CDR1 and CDR2 sequences are KGHDR and SFDVKD. CDR3 length: 15 amino acids. V lost 4 bases, J lost 5 bases, and 16 bases lay in between. CDR3 in amino acids: CATSEPRASGETQYY. The CDR3 nucleotides read TGTGCCACCAGTGAACCCCGGGCCTCAGGGGAGACCCAGTACTAC.

This clonotype is judged medium-sized. The chain has TRBV11-3 and TRBJ1-6, with no clear D. CDR3 length: 12 amino acids. V gave up 5 bases and J gave up 6 bases, with 5 bases separating them. CDR1 is SGHNT, CDR2 YENEEA, per germline. The CDR3: CASSHVNSPLHF. The CDR3 coding sequence is TGTGCCAGCAGCCACGTTAATTCACCCCTCCACTTT. The full variable domain, with the rest looked up from reference TRBV11-3 and TRBJ1-6, is EAGVVQSPRYKIIEKKQPVAFWCNPISGHNTLYWYLQNLGQGPELLIRYENEEAVDDSQLPKDRFSAERLKGVDSTLKIQPAELGDSAVYLCASSHVNSPLHFGNGTRLTVT.

This clonotype was seen at least ten times. The chain is built from TRBV6-2 or TRBV6-3 and TRBJ1-1; TRBD1 matches 11 bases. CDR1 is MNHEY, CDR2 SVGEGT, per germline. The ends lost 8 bases at V and 6 bases at J; junction bases unmatched: 14. The CDR3 has 16 amino acids. CDR3 bases: TGTGCCAGCTATCGTCAACCCGGGACAGGGGGGGCTGAAGCTTTCTTT. Translation: CASYRQPGTGGAEAFF.

This clonotype was detected only once. A junction end diverges from the germline sequence, so it may reflect a read error. This chain uses TRBV6-1 with TRBJ1-5; tentatively, D is TRBD1 (5 bases). This CDR3 has 12 residues. CDR1 is MNHNS, CDR2 SASEGT, per germline. CDR3 nucleotides: TGTGCCAACAGTAAGGGGAATCAGCCCCAGCATTTT. Amino acid sequence: CANSKGNQPQHF.

Judged by abundance, this clonotype is medium-sized (0.01 to 0.1%). The rearrangement links TRBV6-4 to TRBJ2-7; possibly TRBD2 for D (5 bases). Trimming shortened V by 10 bases and J by 3 bases, and 19 bases separated the two germline ends. The germline V gene has CDR1 MRHNA and CDR2 SNTAGT. This CDR3 spans 14 amino acids. CDR3 region: CAINSVHEHYEQYF. DNA of the CDR3: TGTGCCATTAATAGCGTCCACGAACACTACGAGCAGTACTTC.

This clonotype was counted ten times or more. The chain has TRBV4-1 and TRBJ1-3; no clear D gene. Germline CDR1 reads MGHRA; CDR2 reads YSYEKL. The V end was cut by 0 bases, the J end by 1 base, with 13 bases between. The CDR3 covers 17 residues. The CDR3 DNA sequence: TGCGCCAGCAGCCAAGAATGGCGGAGTTTATCTGGAAACACCATATATTTT. It is translated as CASSQEWRSLSGNTIYF.

V is TRBV7-9 and J is TRBJ2-3; 7 bases line up with TRBD2. This CDR3 region has 15 residues. V shed 3 bases, J shed 1 base, and the junction held 4 bases outside the gene matches. Germline-derived CDR1 and CDR2 are SEHNR and FQNEAQ (reference sequence). The CDR3 loop reads CASSFGGSGTDTQYF. CDR3 nucleotide sequence: TGTGCCAGCAGCTTCGGCGGGAGTGGCACAGATACGCAGTATTTT.

To note about this clonotype: Likely a read error: the CDR3 ends without its conserved phenylalanine or tryptophan. V usage is TRBV11-2 and J usage is TRBJ2-7; 8 bases match TRBD2. Losses at the gene ends were 7 bases for V and 5 bases for J; bases not matched to a gene: 19. This CDR3 is built from 17 residues. Germline V gene sequence: CDR1 SGHAT, CDR2 FQNNGV. The CDR3 DNA reads as TGTGCCAGCACCCAAGAAGGGGTAGCGGGATTCTCGCACGAGCAGTACCTC. Protein: CASTQEGVAGFSHEQYL.

This clonotype turned up a few times. The gene calls are TRBV5-1 and TRBJ1-2; D perhaps matches TRBD1 (6 bases). This CDR3 is 15 amino acids long. V lost 0 bases to trimming and J lost 6 bases, with 15 bases between them. Germline CDR1 SGHRS, CDR2 YFSETQ. The chain's CDR3 is CASSLAGTHGDGYTF. The DNA for the CDR3 is TGCGCCAGCAGCTTGGCCGGGACACACGGAGATGGCTACACCTTC. The full variable domain, completed using reference TRBV5-1 and TRBJ1-2, is KAGVTQTPRYLIKTRGQQVTLSCSPISGHRSVSWYQQTPGQGLQFLFEYFSETQRNKGNFPGRFSGRQFSNSRSEMNVSTLELGDSALYLCASSLAGTHGDGYTFGSGTRLTVV.